This T cell receptor beta chain derives from a study of T cells in localized non-small cell lung cancer. General observations from the study: Uninvolved adjacent lung showed peak T cell clonality, exceeding tumor. Median detection of top 100 tumor clones in adjacent lung was around 57 clones. Prolonged overall survival went with higher T cell density in the blood.

About this clone itself: Its target is unknown.

Only in-frame clones appear in the TCRdb table, and some are missing; sequencing was by immunoSEQ multiplex PCR. This table has about 74,000 clones, 70% to 85% appearing once. The CDR3 is 13 amino acids. V was cut by 4 bases and J by 11 bases, with 18 bases left in between. Germline V gene data show CDR1 as SGDLS and CDR2 as YYNGEE. This specimen was peripheral blood, taken before any cancer treatment. This chain uses TRBV9 with TRBJ1-2; D is possibly TRBD1 (6 bases). The TCR comes from a female donor at least 60 years old with stage I lung adenocarcinoma. The CDR3 DNA reads as TGTGCCAGCAGCCCACCGTCTGCAGGGGAATACACCTTC. It codes for CASSPPSAGEYTF.